The 29 T cell receptor beta chains in this list originate from one sample, sequenced in a study of T-cell reconstitution after alpha-beta-depleted transplantation in children. The TCRbeta library was prepared with unique molecular identifiers. TCRdb re-derived calls from the PCR reads in MiXCR, one entry per CDR3 protein. The sample has under 250,000 distinct CDR3 sequences, 20% to 30% seen once. Sequenced material: PBMCs, mostly from graft donor cells, taken 360 days after TCRalphabeta/CD19-depleted stem cell transplant. The source of these receptors is a female patient aged 2-9 years who had a stem cell transplant for congenital amegakaryocytic thrombocytopenia, so the T cells may come from the graft donor.

This clonotype was found once. The chain uses TRBV20-1 and TRBJ2-7; 7 bases are a match to TRBD2. This CDR3 is 14 amino acids long. CDR1 is DFQATT, CDR2 SNEGSKA, per germline (reference sequence). The trim removed 6 bases at V and 0 bases at J, leaving 8 bases unmatched. The CDR3 nucleotides read TGCAGTGCGAACCCGGGGGGTCTCTCCTACGAGCAGTACTTC. Amino acid sequence: CSANPGGLSYEQYF.

This clonotype came up a few times. The chain recombines TRBV11-1 with TRBJ2-1; either TRBD1 or TRBD2 may fit D (5 bases each). The CDR3 loop spans 18 amino acids. Per the germline V gene, CDR1 is SGHAT and CDR2 is FQDESV (reference sequence). The germline V and J ends were trimmed by 1 base and 0 bases, with 16 bases remaining between them. The CDR3 sequence: CASSLEVRPGSSYNEQFF. The DNA of the CDR3 is TGTGCCAGCAGCTTAGAAGTCCGGCCAGGGAGCTCCTACAATGAGCAGTTCTTC.

In this sample, this clonotype is medium-sized. The chain recombines TRBV7-9 with TRBJ1-5; tentative D call: TRBD1 (5 bases). V was cut by 1 base and J by 3 bases, with 13 bases left in between. In germline, CDR1 is SEHNR, CDR2 FQNEAQ (reference sequence). The CDR3 totals 16 residues. CDR3 region: CASSLDGGGYNQPQHF. The CDR3 region has the DNA TGTGCCAGCAGCTTAGATGGTGGGGGTTACAATCAGCCCCAGCATTTT.

This clonotype was seen more than once but under ten times. The chain recombines TRBV27 with TRBJ2-7, with D perhaps matching TRBD2 (5 bases). This CDR3 has 16 residues. The ends were cut back, 2 bases at V and 4 bases at J, with 18 bases in the middle. Germline V lookup: CDR1 MNHEY, CDR2 SMNVEV (reference sequence). DNA for the CDR3: TGTGCCAGCAGTTTAGTTGAAGCGGCCGCTGGGTACGAGCAGTACTTC. This encodes CASSLVEAAAGYEQYF.

This clonotype was seen a few times. J is TRBJ1-1 and V is TRBV18; 8 bases map to TRBD1. CDR1 and CDR2 (germline): KGHSH, LQKENI. The CDR3 is 14 residues long. With 5 bases clipped from V and 5 bases from J, the junction kept 7 bases outside the gene matches. This CDR3 is CASSRTGPRTEAFF. As DNA, the CDR3 is TGTGCCAGCTCAAGGACAGGGCCGAGGACTGAAGCTTTCTTT.

This rearrangement joins TRBV2 to TRBJ2-4; D gene unclear. This CDR3 contains 15 residues. Germline loops: CDR1 SNHLY, CDR2 FYNNEI. Trimming removed 5 bases from V and 5 bases from J, with 16 bases in between. The CDR3 DNA reads as TGTGCCAGCAGTTTCGGACCATTGTCCCAAAACATTCAGTACTTC. Translated: CASSFGPLSQNIQYF.

This chain uses TRBV6-2 or TRBV6-3 with TRBJ2-7; TRBD2 might be the D (6 bases). The V end was cut by 7 bases, the J end by 7 bases, with 23 bases between. CDR1 is MNHEY, CDR2 SVGEGT, per germline. This CDR3 spans 15 amino acids. The CDR3 DNA is TGTGCCAGCACCTTCTCCCTGGGAGGCTACGTTGAGCAGTACTTC. Its translation: CASTFSLGGYVEQYF.

This sequence joins TRBV13 and TRBJ2-5; 8 positions match TRBD2. The CDR3 has 17 amino acids. Germline lookup yields CDR1 PRHDT and CDR2 FYEKMQ (reference sequence). V trimming: 3 bases; J trimming: 4 bases; junction bases outside the gene matches: 13. The CDR3: CASSLTRGGHHRETQYF. CDR3 DNA: TGTGCCAGCAGCTTGACTCGGGGGGGCCATCACCGAGAGACCCAGTACTTC.

This clonotype appeared a few times. The gene calls are TRBV6-5 and TRBJ2-2; D is ambiguous. The V gene lost 4 bases and the J gene lost 6 bases, with 21 bases spanning the gap. Germline V gene data show CDR1 as MNHEY and CDR2 as SVGAGI. CDR3 length: 17 amino acids. The CDR3 loop is CASSFRASAQKAGELFF. The DNA for the CDR3 is TGTGCCAGCAGTTTTCGCGCTTCGGCCCAAAAAGCCGGGGAGCTGTTTTTT.

V usage is TRBV10-2 and J usage is TRBJ1-2, with TRBD1 as a possible D gene (6 bases). This CDR3 region has 17 residues. From germline, CDR1 is WSHSY and CDR2 SAAADI. V was pared by 0 bases and J by 2 bases, with 16 bases between. As DNA, the CDR3 is TGCGCCAGCAGTGAGTCTAGGGACATTGTTATGAACTATGGCTACACCTTC. As protein: CASSESRDIVMNYGYTF.

V usage is TRBV14 and J usage is TRBJ2-7; D perhaps matches TRBD2 (6 bases). Germline lookup yields CDR1 SGHDN and CDR2 FVKESK. The CDR3 loop spans 14 amino acids. The V end lost 3 bases, the J end lost 2 bases, and 11 bases lay between the germline ends. The CDR3 region has the DNA TGTGCCAGCAGCCAGGGACTTCTACCCTACGAGCAGTACTTC. Translation gives CASSQGLLPYEQYF. Full variable domain (outside the CDR3, taken from reference TRBV14 and TRBJ2-7): EAGVTQFPSHSVIEKGQTVTLRCDPISGHDNLYWYRRVMGKEIKFLLHFVKESKQDESGMPNNRFLAERTGGTYSTLKVQPAELEDSGVYFCASSQGLLPYEQYFGPGTRLTVT.

The rearrangement links TRBV5-1 to TRBJ2-1; unclear D gene. The ends were cut back, 4 bases at V and 1 base at J, with 21 bases in the middle. The CDR3 totals 18 residues. In germline, CDR1 is SGHRS, CDR2 YFSETQ. CDR3 in DNA: TGCGCCAGCAGCGGCGAAAAGAACTACCCTCCTTCCTACAATGAGCAGTTCTTC. Encoded protein: CASSGEKNYPPSYNEQFF.

This clonotype was seen many times. The rearrangement joins TRBV4-1 to TRBJ2-3; D is unclear. Germline lookup yields CDR1 MGHRA and CDR2 YSYEKL. The length of the CDR3 is 15 residues. Trimming removed 2 bases at V and 5 bases at J, with 14 bases between. CDR3 DNA sequence: TGCGCCAGCAGCCAATTCGAAGATAGAGGAGATACGCAGTATTTT. Translation: CASSQFEDRGDTQYF.

As to this clonotype: This clone may be a read error of a much larger clone one base away. The chain joins TRBV5-1 to TRBJ2-3, with 9 bases aligning to TRBD1. This CDR3 is built from 16 residues. CDR1 is SGHRS and CDR2 is YFSETQ in the germline V gene. Here the CDR3 DNA reads TGCGCCAGCAGCTTGGAGGGGACAGGGACCACAGATACGCGGTATTTT. It yields the protein CASSLEGTGTTDTRYF. The full variable domain, its missing parts supplied by reference TRBV5-1 and TRBJ2-3, is KAGVTQTPRYLIKTRGQQVTLSCSPISGHRSVSWYQQTPGQGLQFLFEYFSETQRNKGNFPGRFSGRQFSNSRSEMNVSTLELGDSALYLCASSLEGTGTTDTRYFGPGTRLTVL.

This clonotype was recorded a few times. V and J are TRBV6-5 and TRBJ2-7; perhaps TRBD1 as D (6 bases). The V gene lost 6 bases and the J gene lost 6 bases, with 12 bases spanning the gap. The CDR3 has 12 residues. The germline V gene encodes CDR1 MNHEY and CDR2 SVGAGI. For the CDR3, the DNA is TGTGCCAGCAGGGCACAGGGTACCGAGCAGTACTTC. Translation: CASRAQGTEQYF.

There are a few counts of this clonotype. This chain connects TRBV28 to TRBJ2-5, with D possibly matching TRBD2 (5 bases). CDR1 is MDHEN and CDR2 is SYDVKM in the germline V gene. Trimming took 6 bases from V and 5 from J, leaving 19 bases between them. CDR3 length equals 15 residues. CDR3: CASSSPSAGSETQYF. CDR3 in DNA: TGTGCCAGCAGCTCGCCATCCGCGGGTTCCGAGACCCAGTACTTC.

This clonotype came up many times. The chain combines TRBV29-1 with TRBJ2-1; perhaps TRBD1 as D (5 bases). Germline-derived CDR1 and CDR2 are SQVTM and ANQGSEA. This CDR3 has 15 residues. The V and J ends lost 2 bases and 1 base respectively, with 12 bases between them. The CDR3 DNA reads TGCAGCGTTGAACTCGCTGGACATTCCTACAATGAGCAGTTCTTC. Encoded protein: CSVELAGHSYNEQFF.

This clonotype has more than one count but fewer than ten. This chain connects TRBV11-2 to TRBJ2-5; 8 bases map to TRBD2. The V gene's germline CDR1 is SGHAT and CDR2 FQNNGV. After removal of 5 bases from V and 2 bases from J, the junction contained 10 bases not matched to a gene. The CDR3 sequence is 16 residues long. This CDR3 reads CASSSSGTSLQETQYF. The CDR3 DNA reads as TGTGCCAGCAGCAGCTCCGGGACTAGTCTACAAGAGACCCAGTACTTC.

This chain uses TRBV5-4 with TRBJ1-4, with D uncertain. The CDR3 consists of 14 residues. V lost 0 bases and J 6 bases, leaving 9 bases between the germline ends. Germline lookup yields CDR1 SGHNT and CDR2 YYREEE (reference sequence). The CDR3 nucleotides read TGTGCCAGCAGCTTGGAGGCTGGGGATGAAAAACTGTTTTTT. It yields the protein CASSLEAGDEKLFF.

The V gene is TRBV20-1, the J gene TRBJ2-1; 9 bases fit TRBD1. This CDR3 comprises 14 residues. The V segment lost 6 bases and the J segment 9 bases; nucleotides outside the gene matches: 12. Germline assignment: CDR1 DFQATT and CDR2 SNEGSKA (reference sequence). The CDR3 DNA reads as TGCAGTGCCCCGACCGGGACAGGGATTAGTGAGCAGTTCTTC. Translation: CSAPTGTGISEQFF.

The chain joins TRBV20-1 to TRBJ2-2; 9 bases fit TRBD1. Germline V gene data show CDR1 as DFQATT and CDR2 as SNEGSKA (reference sequence). The CDR3 covers 17 residues. Trimming removed 3 bases from V and 0 bases from J; junction bases left unmatched: 8. The DNA of the CDR3 is TGCAGTGCTAGTGCCCGAAGGACAGGGGCGAACACCGGGGAGCTGTTTTTT. This translates into CSASARRTGANTGELFF.

This clonotype has a handful of counts. The V gene is TRBV20-1, the J gene TRBJ2-4; possibly TRBD2 for D (5 bases). Looked up from germline, CDR1 is DFQATT and CDR2 is SNEGSKA (reference sequence). This CDR3 has 14 residues. The V end was cut by 3 bases, the J end by 3 bases, with 12 bases between. The CDR3 protein is CSARLGSLKNIQYF. CDR3 coding DNA: TGCAGTGCTAGGTTGGGGAGCCTCAAAAACATTCAGTACTTC.

This clonotype appeared a few times. This sequence joins TRBV5-1 and TRBJ2-6; 11 bases line up with TRBD1. Per the germline V gene, CDR1 is SGHRS and CDR2 is YFSETQ. The length of the CDR3 is 17 residues. V dropped 2 bases and J dropped 4; count of bases not matched to a gene: 5. CDR3 DNA sequence: TGCGCCAGCAGCTTTTGGACAGGGGGCGACGGGGCCAACGTCCTGACTTTC. Its protein product is CASSFWTGGDGANVLTF.

V gene TRBV7-2 combines with J gene TRBJ2-2, with D possibly being TRBD2 (5 bases). The CDR3 is made up of 17 amino acids. Germline values: CDR1 SGHTA, CDR2 FQGNSA. Trimming left V 4 bases short and J 5 bases short, with 20 bases between. In DNA, the CDR3 is TGTGCCAGCAGCTCTGAATTTGGACTCCTCCAGACCGGGGAGCTGTTTTTT. Protein: CASSSEFGLLQTGELFF. Variable domain in full (rest from reference TRBV7-2 and TRBJ2-2): GAGVSQSPSNKVTEKGKDVELRCDPISGHTALYWYRQSLGQGLEFLIYFQGNSAPDKSGLPSDRFSAERTGGSVSTLTIQRTQQEDSAVYLCASSSEFGLLQTGELFFGEGSRLTVL.

The rearrangement links TRBV5-6 to TRBJ1-2; D not certain. Germline V gene sequence: CDR1 SGHDT, CDR2 YYEEEE. This CDR3 is 11 amino acids long. Trimming took off 4 bases at V and 8 bases at J, with 9 bases between the two ends. CDR3 sequence: CASSRIWGYTF. CDR3 coding DNA: TGTGCCAGCAGCCGGATTTGGGGCTACACCTTC.

This rearrangement joins TRBV24-1 to TRBJ2-1, with 15 bases fitting TRBD2. This CDR3 has 11 residues. The V segment lost 10 bases and the J segment 15 bases; nucleotides outside the gene matches: 3. Germline V gene lookup returns CDR1 KGHDR and CDR2 SFDVKD. The CDR3 is CATGLAGGLFF. The DNA of the CDR3 is TGTGCCACGGGACTAGCGGGAGGACTGTTCTTC.

This clonotype was observed many times. The chain uses TRBV20-1 and TRBJ2-1; TRBD2 aligns across 9 bases. The CDR3 is 16 residues long. Germline values: CDR1 DFQATT, CDR2 SNEGSKA (reference sequence). The V segment lost 6 bases and the J segment 9 bases; nucleotides outside the gene matches: 18. The CDR3 DNA is TGCAGTGCCGACTTTCCGCCGGGACTAGCCGAGGGTGAGCAGTTCTTC. Its protein product is CSADFPPGLAEGEQFF.

This clonotype was seen more than once but under ten times. The chain combines TRBV20-1 with TRBJ2-3; 8 bases fit TRBD1. The CDR3 extends over 15 amino acids. Germline values: CDR1 DFQATT, CDR2 SNEGSKA (reference sequence). J lost 2 bases, V lost 6 bases, and 10 bases had no gene match. CDR3 protein: CSAYTGGRSTDTQYF. The DNA for the CDR3 is TGCAGTGCATACACAGGGGGTCGTTCCACAGATACGCAGTATTTT.

This clonotype has a handful of counts. This chain uses TRBV20-1 with TRBJ1-5; D possibly corresponds to TRBD1 (6 bases). Trimming took 0 bases from V and 3 from J, leaving 15 bases between them. Germline CDR1 is DFQATT and CDR2 is SNEGSKA (reference sequence). CDR3 length: 16 residues. CDR3 bases: TGCAGTGCTAGAGATGTCAGGGGTTCTTTCAATCAGCCCCAGCATTTT. It specifies CSARDVRGSFNQPQHF.